This TCR beta chain was captured in a study of cytomegalovirus exposure and HLA in healthy donors. General study points: About 87% or about 30% of the time was how often most TCR beta V segments were productive, according to an earlier analysis. Reported performance of the classifier showed diagnosis of cytomegalovirus status with high specificity and sensitivity.

Germline CDR1 and CDR2: MNHNS and SASEGT. V dropped 0 bases and J dropped 6 bases, with 6 bases sitting between them. The CDR3 extends over 14 amino acids. As concerns this clone: Antigen: not known. This specimen includes other DNA sequences encoding the same CDR3.

Researchers ran the PCR with 60 Vbeta and 13 Jbeta primers. The repertoire was sequenced with immunoSEQ multiplex PCR; TCRdb's copy has only in-frame clones and lacks some. The sample lists 190,000 or so clones; under 90% were seen once. The sequence was collected from a boy younger than 10 in good health and CMV-seronegative. The chain is built from TRBV6-1 and TRBJ1-6; weak D call: TRBD1 (6 bases). Specimen: PBMCs. The CDR3: CASSEAGGNSPLHF. DNA for the CDR3: TGTGCCAGCAGTGAAGCAGGGGGTAATTCACCCCTCCACTTT.